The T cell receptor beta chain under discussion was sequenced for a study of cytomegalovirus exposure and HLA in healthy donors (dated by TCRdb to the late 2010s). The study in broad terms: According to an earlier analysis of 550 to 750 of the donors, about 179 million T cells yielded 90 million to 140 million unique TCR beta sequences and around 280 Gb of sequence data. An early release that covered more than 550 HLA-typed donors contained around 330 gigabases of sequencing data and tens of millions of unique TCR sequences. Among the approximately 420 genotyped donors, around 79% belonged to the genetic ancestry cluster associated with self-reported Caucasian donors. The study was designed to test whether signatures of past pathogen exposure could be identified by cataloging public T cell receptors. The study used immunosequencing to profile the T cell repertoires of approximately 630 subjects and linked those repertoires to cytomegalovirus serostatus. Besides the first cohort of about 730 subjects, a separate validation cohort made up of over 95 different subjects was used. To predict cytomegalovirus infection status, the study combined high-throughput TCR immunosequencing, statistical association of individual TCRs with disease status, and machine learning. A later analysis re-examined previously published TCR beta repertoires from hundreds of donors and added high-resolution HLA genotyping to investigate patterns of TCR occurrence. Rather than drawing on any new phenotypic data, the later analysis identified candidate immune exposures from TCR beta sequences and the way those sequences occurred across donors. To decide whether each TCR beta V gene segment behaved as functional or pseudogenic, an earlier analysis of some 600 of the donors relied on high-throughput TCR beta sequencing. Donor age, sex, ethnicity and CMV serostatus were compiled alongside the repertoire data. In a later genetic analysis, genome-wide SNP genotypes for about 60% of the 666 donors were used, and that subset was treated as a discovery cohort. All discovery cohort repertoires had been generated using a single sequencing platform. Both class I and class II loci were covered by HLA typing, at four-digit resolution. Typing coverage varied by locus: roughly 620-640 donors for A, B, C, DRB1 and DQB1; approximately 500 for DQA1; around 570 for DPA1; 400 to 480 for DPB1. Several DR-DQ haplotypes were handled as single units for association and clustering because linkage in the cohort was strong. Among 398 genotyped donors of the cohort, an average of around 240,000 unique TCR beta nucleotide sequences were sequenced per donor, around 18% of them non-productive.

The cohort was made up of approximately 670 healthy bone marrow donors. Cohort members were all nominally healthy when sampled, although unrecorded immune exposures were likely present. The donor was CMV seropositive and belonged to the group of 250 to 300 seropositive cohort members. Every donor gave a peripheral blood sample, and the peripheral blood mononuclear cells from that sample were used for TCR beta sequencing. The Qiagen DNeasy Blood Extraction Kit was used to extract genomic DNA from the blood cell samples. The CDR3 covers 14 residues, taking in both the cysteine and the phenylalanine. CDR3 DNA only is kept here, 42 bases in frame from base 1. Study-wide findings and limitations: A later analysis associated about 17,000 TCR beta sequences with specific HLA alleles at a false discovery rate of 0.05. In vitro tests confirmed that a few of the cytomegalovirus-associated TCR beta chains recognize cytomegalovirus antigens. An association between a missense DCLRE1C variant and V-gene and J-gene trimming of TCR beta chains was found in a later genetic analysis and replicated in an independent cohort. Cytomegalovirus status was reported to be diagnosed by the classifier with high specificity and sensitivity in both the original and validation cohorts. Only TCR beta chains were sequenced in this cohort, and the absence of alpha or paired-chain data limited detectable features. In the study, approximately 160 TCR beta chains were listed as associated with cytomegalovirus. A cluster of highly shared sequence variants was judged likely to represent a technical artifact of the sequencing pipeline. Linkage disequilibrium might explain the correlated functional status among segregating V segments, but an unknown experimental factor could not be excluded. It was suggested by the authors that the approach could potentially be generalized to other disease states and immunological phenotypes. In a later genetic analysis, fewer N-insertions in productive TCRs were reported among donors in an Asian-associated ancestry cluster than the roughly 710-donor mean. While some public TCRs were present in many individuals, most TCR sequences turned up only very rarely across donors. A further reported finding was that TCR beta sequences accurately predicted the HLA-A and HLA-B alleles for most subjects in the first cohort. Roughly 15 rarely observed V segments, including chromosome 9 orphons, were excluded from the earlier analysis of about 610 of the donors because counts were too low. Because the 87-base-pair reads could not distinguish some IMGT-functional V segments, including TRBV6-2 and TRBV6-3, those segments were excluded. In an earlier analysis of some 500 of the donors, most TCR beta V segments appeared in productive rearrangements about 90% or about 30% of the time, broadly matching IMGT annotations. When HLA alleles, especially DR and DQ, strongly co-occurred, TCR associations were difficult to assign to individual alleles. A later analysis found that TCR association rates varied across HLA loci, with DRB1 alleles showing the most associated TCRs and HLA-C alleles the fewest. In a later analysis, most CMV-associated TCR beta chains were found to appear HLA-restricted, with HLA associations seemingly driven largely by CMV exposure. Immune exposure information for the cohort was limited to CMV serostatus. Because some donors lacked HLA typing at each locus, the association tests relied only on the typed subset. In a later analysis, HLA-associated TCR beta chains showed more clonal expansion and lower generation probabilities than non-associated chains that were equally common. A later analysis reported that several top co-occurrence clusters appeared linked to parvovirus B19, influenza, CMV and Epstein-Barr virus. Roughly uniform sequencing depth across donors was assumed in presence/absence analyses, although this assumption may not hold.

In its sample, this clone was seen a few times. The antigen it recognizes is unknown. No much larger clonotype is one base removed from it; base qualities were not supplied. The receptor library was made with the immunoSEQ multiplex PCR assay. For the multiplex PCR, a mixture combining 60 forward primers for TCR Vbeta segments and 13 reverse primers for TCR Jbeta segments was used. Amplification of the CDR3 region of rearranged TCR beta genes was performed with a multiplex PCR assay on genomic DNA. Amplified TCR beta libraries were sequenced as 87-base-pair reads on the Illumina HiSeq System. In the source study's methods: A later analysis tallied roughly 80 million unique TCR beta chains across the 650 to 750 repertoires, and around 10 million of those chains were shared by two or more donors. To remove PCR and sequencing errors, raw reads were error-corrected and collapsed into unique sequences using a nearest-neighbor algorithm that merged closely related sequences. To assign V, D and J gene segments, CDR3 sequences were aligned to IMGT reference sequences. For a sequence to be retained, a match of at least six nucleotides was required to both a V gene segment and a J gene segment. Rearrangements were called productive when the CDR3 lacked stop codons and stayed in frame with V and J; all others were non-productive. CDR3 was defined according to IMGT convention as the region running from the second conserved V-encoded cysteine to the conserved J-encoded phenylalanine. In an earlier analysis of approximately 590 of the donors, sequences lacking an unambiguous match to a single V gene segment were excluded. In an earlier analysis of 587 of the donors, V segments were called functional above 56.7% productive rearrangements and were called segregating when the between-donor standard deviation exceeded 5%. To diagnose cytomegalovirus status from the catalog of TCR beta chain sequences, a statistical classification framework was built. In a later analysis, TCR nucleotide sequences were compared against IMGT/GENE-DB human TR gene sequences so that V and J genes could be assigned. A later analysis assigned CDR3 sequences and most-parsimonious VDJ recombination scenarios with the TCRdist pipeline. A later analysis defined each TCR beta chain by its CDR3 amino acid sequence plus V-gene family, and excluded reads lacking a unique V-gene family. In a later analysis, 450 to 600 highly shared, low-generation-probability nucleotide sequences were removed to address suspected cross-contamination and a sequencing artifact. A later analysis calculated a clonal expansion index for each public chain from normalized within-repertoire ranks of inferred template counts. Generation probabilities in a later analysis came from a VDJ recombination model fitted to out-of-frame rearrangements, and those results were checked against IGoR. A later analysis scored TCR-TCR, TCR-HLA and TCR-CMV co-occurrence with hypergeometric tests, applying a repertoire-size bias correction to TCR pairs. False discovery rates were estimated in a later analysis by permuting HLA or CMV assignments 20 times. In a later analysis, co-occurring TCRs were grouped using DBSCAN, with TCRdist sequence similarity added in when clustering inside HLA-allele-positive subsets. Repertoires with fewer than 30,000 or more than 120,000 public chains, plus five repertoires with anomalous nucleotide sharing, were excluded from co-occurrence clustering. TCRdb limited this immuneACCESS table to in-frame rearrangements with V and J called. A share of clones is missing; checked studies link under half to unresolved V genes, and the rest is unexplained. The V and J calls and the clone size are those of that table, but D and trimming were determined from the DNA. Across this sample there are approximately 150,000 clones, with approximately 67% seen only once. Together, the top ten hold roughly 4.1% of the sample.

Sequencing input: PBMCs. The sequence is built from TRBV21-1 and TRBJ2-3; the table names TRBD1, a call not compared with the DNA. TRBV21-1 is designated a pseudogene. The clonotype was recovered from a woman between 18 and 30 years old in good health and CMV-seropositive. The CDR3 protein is CASRPGQGPDTQYF. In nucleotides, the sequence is TGTGCCAGCAGACCCGGACAGGGGCCAGATACGCAGTATTTT.